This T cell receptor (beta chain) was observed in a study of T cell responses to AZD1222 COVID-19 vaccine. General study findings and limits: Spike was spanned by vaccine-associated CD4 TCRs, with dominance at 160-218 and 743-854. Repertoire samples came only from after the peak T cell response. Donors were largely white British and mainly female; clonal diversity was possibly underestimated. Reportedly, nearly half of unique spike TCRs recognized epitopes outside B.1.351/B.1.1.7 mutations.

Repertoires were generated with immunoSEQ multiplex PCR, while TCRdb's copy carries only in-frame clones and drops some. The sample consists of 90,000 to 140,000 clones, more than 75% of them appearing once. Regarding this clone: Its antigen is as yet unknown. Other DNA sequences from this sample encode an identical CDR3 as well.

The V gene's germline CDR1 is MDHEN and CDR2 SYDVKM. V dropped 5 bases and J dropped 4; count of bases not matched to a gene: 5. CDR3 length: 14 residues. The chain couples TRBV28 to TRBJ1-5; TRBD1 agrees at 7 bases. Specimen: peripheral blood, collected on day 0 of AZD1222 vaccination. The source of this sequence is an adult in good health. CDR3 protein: CASSPPGGNQPQHF. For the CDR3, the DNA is TGTGCCAGCAGTCCTCCAGGGGGAAATCAGCCCCAGCATTTT.